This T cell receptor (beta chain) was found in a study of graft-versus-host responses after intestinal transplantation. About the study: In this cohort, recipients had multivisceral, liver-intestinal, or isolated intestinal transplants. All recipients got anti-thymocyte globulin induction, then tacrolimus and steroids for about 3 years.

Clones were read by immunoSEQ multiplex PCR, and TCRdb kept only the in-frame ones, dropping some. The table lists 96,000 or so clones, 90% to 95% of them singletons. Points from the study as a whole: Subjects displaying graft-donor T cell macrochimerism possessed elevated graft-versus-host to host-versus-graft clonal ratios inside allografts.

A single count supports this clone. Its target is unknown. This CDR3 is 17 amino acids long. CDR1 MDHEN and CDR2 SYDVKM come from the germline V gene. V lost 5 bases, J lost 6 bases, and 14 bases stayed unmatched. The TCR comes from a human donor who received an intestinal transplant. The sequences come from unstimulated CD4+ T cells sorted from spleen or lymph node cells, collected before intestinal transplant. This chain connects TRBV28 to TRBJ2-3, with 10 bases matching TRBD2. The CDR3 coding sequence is TGTGCCAGCAGTGCCTCCTTGGGAGCGGGAGGGCCTGATACGCAGTATTTT. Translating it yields CASSASLGAGGPDTQYF. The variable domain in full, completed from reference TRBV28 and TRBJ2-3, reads DVKVTQSSRYLVKRTGEKVFLECVQDMDHENMFWYRQDPGLGLRLIYFSYDVKMKEKGDIPEGYSVSREKKERFSLILESASTNQTSMYLCASSASLGAGGPDTQYFGPGTRLTVL.